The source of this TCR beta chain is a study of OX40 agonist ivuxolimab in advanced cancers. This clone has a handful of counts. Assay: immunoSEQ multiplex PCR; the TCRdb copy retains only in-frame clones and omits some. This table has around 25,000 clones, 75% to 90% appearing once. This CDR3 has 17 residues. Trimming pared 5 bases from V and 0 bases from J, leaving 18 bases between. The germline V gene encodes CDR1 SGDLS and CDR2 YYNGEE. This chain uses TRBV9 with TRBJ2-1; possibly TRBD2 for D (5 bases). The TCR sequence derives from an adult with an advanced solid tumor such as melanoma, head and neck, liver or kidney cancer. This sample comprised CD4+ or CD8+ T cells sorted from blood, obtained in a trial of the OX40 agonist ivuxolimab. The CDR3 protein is CASSQRGAASSYNEQFF. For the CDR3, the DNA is TGTGCCAGCAGTCAACGGGGAGCGGCAAGCTCCTACAATGAGCAGTTCTTC. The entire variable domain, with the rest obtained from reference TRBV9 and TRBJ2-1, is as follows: DSGVTQTPKHLITATGQRVTLRCSPRSGDLSVYWYQQSLDQGLQFLIQYYNGEERAKGNILERFSAQQFPDLHSELNLSSLELGDSALYFCASSQRGAASSYNEQFFGPGTRLTVL.